This T cell receptor beta chain was identified in a study of T-cell reconstitution after alpha-beta-depleted transplantation in children. CDR3 size: 16 residues. The V end lost 2 bases, the J end lost 0 bases, and 11 bases lay between the germline ends. Germline V gene sequence: CDR1 KGHSH, CDR2 LQKENI. The TCRbeta library was prepared with unique molecular identifiers. TCRdb independently ran MiXCR on the PCR reads; one entry per CDR3 protein. This sample has 700,000 to 950,000 distinct CDR3 sequences, with roughly 15% found just once. The sequenced sample was PBMCs, mostly from graft donor cells, obtained 360 days after TCRalphabeta/CD19-depleted stem cell transplant. The chain joins TRBV18 to TRBJ1-3; D unclear. The sequence was obtained from a male patient younger than 18 who had a stem cell transplant for acute lymphoblastic leukemia, so the T cells may come from the graft donor. Here the CDR3 DNA reads TGTGCCAGCTCACCAAGTCAGGCTAACTCTGGAAACACCATATATTTT. Protein sequence: CASSPSQANSGNTIYF.